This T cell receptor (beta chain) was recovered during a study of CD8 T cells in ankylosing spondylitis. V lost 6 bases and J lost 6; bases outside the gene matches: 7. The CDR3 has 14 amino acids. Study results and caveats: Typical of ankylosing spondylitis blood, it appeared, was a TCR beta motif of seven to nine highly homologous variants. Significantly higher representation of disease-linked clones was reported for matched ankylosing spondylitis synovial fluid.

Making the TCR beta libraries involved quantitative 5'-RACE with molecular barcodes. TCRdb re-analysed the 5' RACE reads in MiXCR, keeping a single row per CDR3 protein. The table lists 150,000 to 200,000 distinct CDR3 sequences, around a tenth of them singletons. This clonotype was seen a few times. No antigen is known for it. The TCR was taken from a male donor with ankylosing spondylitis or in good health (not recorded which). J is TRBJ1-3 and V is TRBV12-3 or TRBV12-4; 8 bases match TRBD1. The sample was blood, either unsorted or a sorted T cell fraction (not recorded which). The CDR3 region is CASRAGGWENTIYF. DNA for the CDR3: TGTGCCAGCAGAGCAGGGGGCTGGGAAAACACCATATATTTT.